This T cell receptor beta chain stems from a study of T cell responses to AZD1222 COVID-19 vaccine. Trimming cost V 3 bases and J 0 bases, with 6 bases left between them. The CDR3 extends over 15 amino acids. The germline V gene has CDR1 LGHNT and CDR2 FRNRAP. Here immunoSEQ multiplex PCR was the method, and the copy in TCRdb shows in-frame clones only, minus some. The sample has some 110,000 clones, approximately 87% seen once; the top ten hold 2% to 3%. J is TRBJ2-6 and V is TRBV12-5; D unclear. The TCR was taken from an adult in good health. The sample consisted of peripheral blood, taken on day 0 of AZD1222 vaccination. CDR3 sequence reads: CASGLGFSGANVLTF. The CDR3 bases are TGTGCTAGTGGTTTAGGGTTCTCTGGGGCCAACGTCCTGACTTTC.